Listed below are T cell receptor beta chains from one sample, sequenced in a study of T-cell memory formation after mild COVID-19. TCRdb used MiXCR to reprocess the 5' RACE reads, holding one entry per CDR3 protein. The table lists about 110,000 distinct CDR3 sequences, 9.5% to 15% of them singletons. Sequencing was performed on PBMCs or a T cell subset sorted from them (not recorded which). The receptors shown here come from an adult woman who had mild COVID-19 (a few samples of this study predate the infection). Cell type and time point are not known. Each CDR3 is given without its conserved first and last residue. Fields, in order: J gene, V gene, clone size, CDR3 protein. Rows may omit the clone size; those that give it use once, few, many or a size class.

J: TRBJ2-1
V: TRBV4-3
size: few
CDR3: ASSQDRGAGVIVNEQF

J: TRBJ2-5
V: TRBV5-1
size: many
CDR3: ASSGGAVADQETQY

J: TRBJ2-5
V: TRBV7-8
size: many
CDR3: ASSSVQETQY

J: TRBJ1-3
V: TRBV5-1
size: NA
CDR3: ASSLRDWAGNTIY

J: TRBJ1-2
V: TRBV20-1
size: few
CDR3: SARDLATGDYGYT

J: TRBJ2-3
V: TRBV4-1
size: few
CDR3: ASSLRGARGGTDTQY

J: TRBJ2-1
V: TRBV25-1
size: NA
CDR3: ASRGLVAGAEDEQF

J: TRBJ2-7
V: TRBV28
size: NA
CDR3: ASSLGAGTSYEQY

J: TRBJ2-1
V: TRBV24-1
size: many
CDR3: ATSDLGAGGNEQF

J: TRBJ2-2
V: TRBV10-3
size: NA
CDR3: AISESLRTNTGELF

J: TRBJ2-1
V: TRBV20-1
size: few
CDR3: SARGPSGVATEQF

J: TRBJ2-5
V: TRBV15
size: many
CDR3: ATSRDGRASETQY

J: TRBJ1-4
V: TRBV6-2/TRBV6-3
size: NA
CDR3: ASSLRIDDEKLF

J: TRBJ1-5
V: TRBV7-8
size: few
CDR3: ASSPGTGDQPQH

J: TRBJ2-7
V: TRBV20-1
size: NA
CDR3: SARDSRGQPSYEQY

J: TRBJ1-2
V: TRBV27
size: few
CDR3: ASSLSIGTGST

J: TRBJ2-1
V: TRBV2
size: NA
CDR3: ASSELSGGAFEQF

J: TRBJ2-7
V: TRBV7-9
size: NA
CDR3: ASSLARTGPHYEQY

J: TRBJ1-1
V: TRBV6-5
size: NA
CDR3: ASSFYRTAIPTTEAF

J: TRBJ1-5
V: TRBV5-8
size: NA
CDR3: ASSLVQGFQPQH

J: TRBJ2-3
V: TRBV5-5
size: few
CDR3: ATLFELSWGTQY

J: TRBJ2-3
V: TRBV7-9
size: few
CDR3: ASSFGPRTDTQY

J: TRBJ2-1
V: TRBV13
size: few
CDR3: ASTIEGTSGMSYNEQF

J: TRBJ2-7
V: TRBV30
size: NA
CDR3: AWSAWTGNEQY

J: TRBJ1-2
V: TRBV5-1
size: few
CDR3: ASSLLQTNMNYGYT

J: TRBJ1-1
V: TRBV15
size: few
CDR3: ATSRGTVTEAF

J: TRBJ2-3
V: TRBV24-1
size: few
CDR3: ATSDLPGTSTDTQY

J: TRBJ2-1
V: TRBV6-5
size: few
CDR3: ASSYSGTGEF

J: TRBJ2-3
V: TRBV7-2
size: once
CDR3: ASRPPTDTQY

J: TRBJ2-5
V: TRBV25-1
size: NA
CDR3: ASSEGGTQY

J: TRBJ2-5
V: TRBV6-5
size: many
CDR3: ASSYEAVGTGESQETQY

J: TRBJ2-1
V: TRBV19
size: NA
CDR3: ASSISLRLFKDEQF

J: TRBJ2-2
V: TRBV7-9
size: few
CDR3: ASSVDPGTGIPGELF

J: TRBJ1-3
V: TRBV20-1
size: few
CDR3: RLPLTGTSGNTIY

J: TRBJ2-1
V: TRBV11-1
size: NA
CDR3: ASSEGGYNEQF

J: TRBJ2-1
V: TRBV7-3
size: few
CDR3: ASSLAPFGGSDNEQF

J: TRBJ2-1
V: TRBV7-2
size: many
CDR3: ASSLVLAGAYSYNEQF

J: TRBJ2-1
V: TRBV12-3/TRBV12-4
size: NA
CDR3: ASGATEQF

J: TRBJ2-2
V: TRBV5-1
size: NA
CDR3: ASSPERASAGELF

J: TRBJ2-7
V: TRBV5-1
size: few
CDR3: ASSLAGQTYEQY

J: TRBJ2-7
V: TRBV5-5
size: NA
CDR3: ASSLVEQTLSYEQY

J: TRBJ1-1
V: TRBV11-2
size: NA
CDR3: ASSPEEGTAEAF

J: TRBJ2-5
V: TRBV6-5
size: many
CDR3: ASSLQGGVRETQY

J: TRBJ2-7
V: TRBV20-1
size: NA
CDR3: SASTGDTYEQY

J: TRBJ2-5
V: TRBV4-2
size: NA
CDR3: ASSQEWPGKWETQY

J: TRBJ2-7
V: TRBV6-6
size: few
CDR3: ASSYSGVNEQY

J: TRBJ2-7
V: TRBV12-3/TRBV12-4
size: few
CDR3: ASSRSGSGEY

J: TRBJ2-3
V: TRBV12-3/TRBV12-4
size: NA
CDR3: ASSLGRGSSDTQY

J: TRBJ2-2
V: TRBV19
size: NA
CDR3: AASSTAGPGELF

J: TRBJ1-5
V: TRBV27
size: NA
CDR3: ASSTTSNQPQH

J: TRBJ2-2
V: TRBV4-1
size: NA
CDR3: ASSQGERNTGELF

J: TRBJ2-1
V: TRBV14
size: NA
CDR3: ASSQHLEGVSF

J: TRBJ2-3
V: TRBV18
size: few
CDR3: ASSPPVYGRGDTQY

J: TRBJ2-1
V: TRBV5-1
size: NA
CDR3: ASSLPPRGAYNEQF

J: TRBJ1-1
V: TRBV5-1
size: NA
CDR3: ASSLGPYGQGMNTEAF

J: TRBJ2-7
V: TRBV5-1
size: few
CDR3: ASSLSGDYEQY

J: TRBJ2-3
V: TRBV4-1
size: few
CDR3: ASSQEKTSANTDTQY